The 30 T cell receptor beta chains below come from one sample, sequenced in a study of blood T cell repertoires in COVID-19. The table came from immunoSEQ multiplex PCR; TCRdb's copy has only in-frame clones and leaves some out. Of under 500,000 clones in the sample, about 89% were seen once. Material: peripheral blood. The source of these receptors is a woman younger than 45 with acute or convalescent COVID-19.

This clone was counted a few times. The V call is TRBV4-2, the J call TRBJ1-6; possible D gene TRBD1, 6 bases. Per the germline V gene, CDR1 is LGHNA and CDR2 is YNFKEQ. The CDR3 is 17 amino acids. The V gene lost 1 base and the J gene lost 7 bases, with 17 bases spanning the gap. CDR3 nucleotide sequence: TGTGCCAGCAGCCAAGCTTCGCAGGGGTCCATCAATTCACCCCTCCACTTT. It specifies CASSQASQGSINSPLHF.

The genes are TRBV5-6 and TRBJ2-1; 10 bases match TRBD2. Germline values: CDR1 SGHDT, CDR2 YYEEEE. With 3 bases clipped from V and 8 bases from J, the junction kept 8 bases outside the gene matches. The CDR3 covers 15 residues. CDR3 coding DNA: TGTGCCAGCAGCTCAGCGGGGGGGCCTATGGATGAGCAGTTCTTC. Its protein product is CASSSAGGPMDEQFF.

The rearrangement uses TRBV30 and TRBJ1-4; 9 nucleotides align to TRBD1. Germline CDR1 GTSNPN, CDR2 SVGIG (reference sequence). This CDR3 has 16 amino acids. Trimming removed 4 bases from V and 6 bases from J; junction bases left unmatched: 12. CDR3: CAWKPGQGFRDEKLFF. The CDR3, as DNA: TGTGCCTGGAAGCCGGGACAGGGTTTCAGGGATGAAAAACTGTTTTTT.

The V and J genes are TRBV9 and TRBJ2-4, with 7 bases matching TRBD1. Germline trimming cut 0 bases from V and 6 bases from J; bases unmatched to any gene: 6. Germline CDR1 and CDR2: SGDLS and YYNGEE. The CDR3 totals 15 residues. The CDR3 sequence: CASSVVGGAGNIQYF. CDR3 coding DNA: TGTGCCAGCAGCGTAGTAGGGGGCGCCGGAAACATTCAGTACTTC.

J is TRBJ1-3 and V is TRBV5-6; tentatively, D is TRBD1 (6 bases). Trimming shortened V by 1 base and J by 8 bases, and 7 bases separated the two germline ends. In germline, CDR1 is SGHDT, CDR2 YYEEEE. CDR3 size: 12 residues. The CDR3 bases are TGTGCCAGCAGCTTGCCAGGGGACACCATATATTTT. This sequence encodes CASSLPGDTIYF.

The gene calls are TRBV19 and TRBJ1-1; 7 bases map to TRBD1. The CDR3 sequence is 14 residues long. With 0 bases clipped from V and 6 bases from J, the junction kept 4 bases outside the gene matches. Germline-derived CDR1 and CDR2 are LNHDA and SQIVND (reference sequence). The CDR3 coding sequence is TGTGCCAGTAGTATAGACGGAAGGGGGCCTGAAGCTTTCTTT. This sequence encodes CASSIDGRGPEAFF.

This chain joins TRBV5-1 and TRBJ2-7; 7 nucleotides align to TRBD2. Germline CDR1 is SGHRS and CDR2 is YFSETQ. V lost 3 bases, J lost 3 bases, and 6 bases stayed unmatched. This CDR3 has 14 residues. This chain's CDR3 is CASSSSGKDYEQYF. DNA for the CDR3: TGCGCCAGCAGCTCCAGCGGGAAGGACTACGAGCAGTACTTC.

The chain employs TRBV29-1 and TRBJ1-1, with D uncertain. The CDR3 consists of 10 residues. Germline CDR1 and CDR2: SQVTM and ANQGSEA. V lost 5 bases, J lost 10 bases, and 11 bases lay in between. CDR3 nucleotide sequence: TGCAGCGTTTCAGGCGTCGGAGCTTTCTTT. It codes for CSVSGVGAFF.

The V gene is TRBV5-5, the J gene TRBJ2-1; 7 nucleotides line up with TRBD2. The V gene end was trimmed by 10 bases and the J gene end by 8 bases; junction bases not matched to a gene: 15. Germline loops: CDR1 SGHKS, CDR2 YYEKEE (reference sequence). The CDR3 consists of 14 residues. CDR3 sequence (DNA): TGTGCCGCGACCAAAATCGCGGGGGTCCATGAGCAGTTCTTC. Its translation is CAATKIAGVHEQFF. The full variable domain, with the rest looked up from reference TRBV5-5 and TRBJ2-1, is DAGVTQSPTHLIKTRGQQVTLRCSPISGHKSVSWYQQVLGQGPQFIFQYYEKEERGRGNFPDRFSARQFPNYSSELNVNALLLGDSALYLCAATKIAGVHEQFFGPGTRLTVL.

The chain couples TRBV10-2 to TRBJ2-7; 7 bases match TRBD2. The germline CDR1 and CDR2 sequences are WSHSY and SAAADI. This CDR3 has 13 residues. The J segment lost 4 bases and the V segment lost 3 bases, leaving 3 bases of the junction unmatched. CDR3 DNA: TGCGCCAGCAGTGACTCGGGAGGATACGAGCAGTACTTC. Protein: CASSDSGGYEQYF.

V and J are TRBV11-2 and TRBJ2-7; weak D call: TRBD2 (5 bases). This CDR3 is built from 12 residues. Germline CDR1 reads SGHAT; CDR2 reads FQNNGV. The V end lost 2 bases, the J end lost 4 bases, and 6 bases lay between the germline ends. This CDR3 is CASSLQRYEQYF. The CDR3 bases are TGTGCCAGCAGCTTACAGCGGTACGAGCAGTACTTC.

The J gene is TRBJ2-5, the V gene TRBV3-1 (or the pseudogene TRBV3-2), with D unresolved. CDR1 is LGHDT, CDR2 YNNKEL, per germline (reference sequence). V was shortened by 5 bases and J by 5 bases, with 12 bases between the two germline ends. The CDR3 runs to 13 residues. In DNA form, the CDR3 reads TGTGCCAGCAGCGATTGGGCTCAGGAGACCCAGTACTTC. Protein product: CASSDWAQETQYF.

A word on this clone: This specimen includes other DNA sequences encoding the same CDR3. In DNA, the CDR3 is TGTGCCACCAGTGATTTGTTACAAGAGACCCAGTACTTC. As protein: CATSDLLQETQYF. This sequence joins TRBV24-1 and TRBJ2-5, with D unresolved. The CDR3 length is 13 residues. Germline lookup yields CDR1 KGHDR and CDR2 SFDVKD. Between the trimmed V and J ends, which lost 0 bases and 2 bases, there was a span of 3 bases.

This rearrangement joins TRBV9 to TRBJ2-1; 12 nucleotides match TRBD2. Germline lookup yields CDR1 SGDLS and CDR2 YYNGEE. Losses at the gene ends were 3 bases for V and 1 base for J; bases not matched to a gene: 5. CDR3 length: 17 residues. CDR3 sequence: CASSGGLAGPSYNEQFF. The CDR3 nucleotides read TGTGCCAGCAGCGGAGGACTAGCGGGGCCGTCCTACAATGAGCAGTTCTTC.

This clone was detected only a few times. This chain joins TRBV20-1 and TRBJ2-3; 8 nucleotides align to TRBD2. Germline V CDR1 and CDR2: DFQATT, SNEGSKA (reference sequence). The CDR3 extends over 15 amino acids. Germline trimming cut 3 bases from V and 6 bases from J; bases unmatched to any gene: 11. CDR3 sequence reads: CSASKRGPSGDTQYF. The DNA for the CDR3 is TGCAGTGCTAGTAAGCGGGGGCCTAGCGGGGATACGCAGTATTTT.

This clone was recorded a few times. The chain uses TRBV15 and TRBJ2-3, with D possibly being TRBD2 (5 bases). Germline V gene lookup returns CDR1 LNHNV and CDR2 YYDKDF (reference sequence). Trimming removed 1 base from V and 2 bases from J, with 13 bases in between. The CDR3 covers 16 residues. CDR3 sequence: CATSRGRSGYTDTQYF. CDR3 sequence (DNA): TGTGCCACCAGCAGAGGAAGGAGCGGATACACAGATACGCAGTATTTT.

V usage is TRBV29-1 and J usage is TRBJ2-7; a weak D match, TRBD2 (7 bases). Trimming removed 3 bases from V and 6 bases from J, with 15 bases in between. Germline values: CDR1 SQVTM, CDR2 ANQGSEA. This CDR3 is built from 13 residues. This CDR3 is CSVEGGGRFEQYF. The DNA for the CDR3 is TGCAGCGTTGAGGGCGGGGGCAGGTTCGAGCAGTACTTC.

J is TRBJ1-4 and V is TRBV28; 7 positions agree with TRBD1. Germline CDR1 reads MDHEN; CDR2 reads SYDVKM. Unmatched junction bases numbered 10, after V lost 8 bases and J lost 7 bases. The CDR3 extends over 14 amino acids. The CDR3 reads CASLSTGLGEKLFF. The CDR3 nucleotides are TGTGCCAGCCTTTCGACAGGGTTGGGTGAAAAACTGTTTTTT.

This clone was found a few times. The chain employs TRBV27 and TRBJ1-6; 7 bases are shared with TRBD1. CDR1 is MNHEY and CDR2 is SMNVEV in the germline V gene (reference sequence). Losses at the gene ends were 2 bases for V and 11 bases for J; bases not matched to a gene: 9. The length of the CDR3 is 15 residues. DNA for the CDR3: TGTGCCAGCAGTTTAAGCACAGGGGTCGATCCACCCCTCCACTTT. Its translation is CASSLSTGVDPPLHF.

The genes are TRBV5-1 and TRBJ2-1; 11 nucleotides align to TRBD2. Trimming took 0 bases from V and 4 from J; bases not matched to a gene: 6. The V gene's germline CDR1 is SGHRS and CDR2 YFSETQ. This CDR3 spans 17 amino acids. Here the CDR3 reads CASSLGLAGSPYNEQFF. The CDR3 coding sequence is TGCGCCAGCAGCTTGGGACTAGCGGGGAGCCCATACAATGAGCAGTTCTTC. The variable domain in full, completed from reference TRBV5-1 and TRBJ2-1, reads KAGVTQTPRYLIKTRGQQVTLSCSPISGHRSVSWYQQTPGQGLQFLFEYFSETQRNKGNFPGRFSGRQFSNSRSEMNVSTLELGDSALYLCASSLGLAGSPYNEQFFGPGTRLTVL.

This clone was seen only a few times. The rearrangement uses TRBV7-9 and TRBJ1-1, with 7 bases fitting TRBD1. There are 15 residues in the CDR3. V trimming: 7 bases; J trimming: 1 base; junction bases outside the gene matches: 9. The germline gives CDR1 SEHNR, CDR2 FQNEAQ (reference sequence). The CDR3: CASTHPDRENTEAFF. CDR3 nucleotides: TGTGCCAGCACCCATCCCGACAGGGAGAACACTGAAGCTTTCTTT.

The chain carries TRBV21-1 and TRBJ1-5; the table's D call of TRBD1 was not tested on the DNA. TRBV21-1 is reported as a pseudogene. The CDR3 covers 15 residues. CDR3 residues: CASRRDRGGNQPQHF. The CDR3 DNA is TGTGCCAGCAGGCGAGACAGGGGTGGCAATCAGCCCCAGCATTTT.

This chain connects TRBV19 to TRBJ1-1, with TRBD1 as a possible D gene (5 bases). The CDR3 has 13 amino acids. V was pared by 5 bases and J by 4 bases, with 11 bases between. The germline CDR1 and CDR2 sequences are LNHDA and SQIVND (reference sequence). This CDR3 reads CASSSWGGTEAFF. CDR3 coding DNA: TGTGCCAGTAGTTCCTGGGGGGGCACTGAAGCTTTCTTT.

The chain links TRBV14 to TRBJ2-3; no clear D. V was pared by 6 bases and J by 1 base, with 11 bases between. The CDR3 is 14 amino acids. Germline lookup yields CDR1 SGHDN and CDR2 FVKESK. Here the CDR3 reads CASSQLLGTDTQYF. The CDR3 region has the DNA TGTGCCAGCAGTCAACTTCTAGGCACAGATACGCAGTATTTT. Full variable domain (missing parts from reference TRBV14 and TRBJ2-3): EAGVTQFPSHSVIEKGQTVTLRCDPISGHDNLYWYRRVMGKEIKFLLHFVKESKQDESGMPNNRFLAERTGGTYSTLKVQPAELEDSGVYFCASSQLLGTDTQYFGPGTRLTVL.

The chain joins TRBV19 to TRBJ2-5, with 7 bases fitting TRBD2. The CDR3 covers 15 residues. The trim removed 3 bases at V and 0 bases at J, leaving 4 bases unmatched. In germline, CDR1 is LNHDA, CDR2 SQIVND (reference sequence). The chain's CDR3 is CASSIGGSYQETQYF. The DNA for the CDR3 is TGTGCCAGTAGTATCGGGGGGTCGTACCAAGAGACCCAGTACTTC.

This rearrangement joins TRBV2 to TRBJ1-4, with D possibly being TRBD1 (6 bases). Germline V lookup: CDR1 SNHLY, CDR2 FYNNEI. This CDR3 comprises 16 residues. V shed 6 bases and J shed 4 bases, with 18 bases lying between them. CDR3 DNA sequence: TGTGCCAGCAGCGGGGAGGGGGGCAAGGGTAATGAAAAACTGTTTTTT. Its protein product is CASSGEGGKGNEKLFF.

This clone was counted a few times. The V gene is TRBV19, the J gene TRBJ2-2; 10 positions agree with TRBD1. The trim removed 3 bases at V and 5 bases at J, leaving 6 bases unmatched. This CDR3 region has 16 residues. CDR1 is LNHDA and CDR2 is SQIVND in the germline V gene (reference sequence). CDR3 bases: TGTGCCAGTAGTATGTGGGACAGGGGTCTAACCGGGGAGCTGTTTTTT. It codes for CASSMWDRGLTGELFF.

Comments on this clone: Other nucleotide sequences in the sample specify the same CDR3. The CDR3 is CATSRDLGQGTYEQYF. The CDR3 DNA reads TGTGCCACCAGCAGAGATCTTGGACAGGGTACCTACGAGCAGTACTTC. The J gene is TRBJ2-7, the V gene TRBV15, with 8 positions matching TRBD1. The CDR3 is made up of 16 amino acids. Germline trimming cut 0 bases from V and 2 bases from J; bases unmatched to any gene: 6. Germline values: CDR1 LNHNV, CDR2 YYDKDF (reference sequence).

The chain joins TRBV27 to TRBJ2-7; 7 nucleotides align to TRBD2. The trim removed 2 bases at V and 1 base at J, leaving 11 bases unmatched. Germline lookup yields CDR1 MNHEY and CDR2 SMNVEV (reference sequence). The CDR3 is 17 residues long. CDR3 nucleotides: TGTGCCAGCAGTTTAGGTGGGAGGGGCCGTGGGTCCTACGAGCAGTACTTC. Its translation is CASSLGGRGRGSYEQYF.

The genes are TRBV5-1 and TRBJ2-3; 7 positions match TRBD2. Trimming removed 2 bases from V and 2 bases from J; junction bases left unmatched: 11. Per the germline V gene, CDR1 is SGHRS and CDR2 is YFSETQ. The CDR3 is 17 residues long. Here the CDR3 reads CASSLSPLAEITDTQYF. In DNA form, the CDR3 reads TGCGCCAGCAGCTTATCCCCCCTAGCGGAGATCACAGATACGCAGTATTTT. Full variable domain (remainder filled in from reference TRBV5-1 and TRBJ2-3): KAGVTQTPRYLIKTRGQQVTLSCSPISGHRSVSWYQQTPGQGLQFLFEYFSETQRNKGNFPGRFSGRQFSNSRSEMNVSTLELGDSALYLCASSLSPLAEITDTQYFGPGTRLTVL.